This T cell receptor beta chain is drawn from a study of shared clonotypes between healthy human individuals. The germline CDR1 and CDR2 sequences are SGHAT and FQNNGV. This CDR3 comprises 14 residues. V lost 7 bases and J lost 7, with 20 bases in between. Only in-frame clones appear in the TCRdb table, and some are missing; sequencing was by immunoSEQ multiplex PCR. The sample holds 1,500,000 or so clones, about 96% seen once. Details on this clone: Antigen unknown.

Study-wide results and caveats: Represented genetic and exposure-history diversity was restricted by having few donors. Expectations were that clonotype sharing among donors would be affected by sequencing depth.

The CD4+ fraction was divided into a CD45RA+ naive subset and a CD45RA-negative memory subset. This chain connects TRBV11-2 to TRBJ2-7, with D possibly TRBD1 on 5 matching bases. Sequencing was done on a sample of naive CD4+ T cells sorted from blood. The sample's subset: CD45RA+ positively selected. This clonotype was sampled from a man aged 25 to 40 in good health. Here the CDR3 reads CASIILGQPEEQYF. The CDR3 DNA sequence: TGTGCCAGCATCATCCTCGGACAACCCGAAGAGCAGTACTTC.